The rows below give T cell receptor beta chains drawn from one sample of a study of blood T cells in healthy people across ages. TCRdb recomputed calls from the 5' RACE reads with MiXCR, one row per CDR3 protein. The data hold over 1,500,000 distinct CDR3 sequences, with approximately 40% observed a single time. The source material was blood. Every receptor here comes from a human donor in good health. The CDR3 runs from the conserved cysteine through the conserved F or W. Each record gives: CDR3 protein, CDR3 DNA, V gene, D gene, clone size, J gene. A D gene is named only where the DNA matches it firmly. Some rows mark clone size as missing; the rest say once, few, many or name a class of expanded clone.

cdr3_aa: CASSLMFPPISYEQYF
cdr3_nt: TGTGCCAGCAGTTTGATGTTCCCACCCATTTCCTACGAGCAGTACTTC
v_call: TRBV12-3/TRBV12-4
d_call: .
clone_size: few
j_call: TRBJ2-7

cdr3_aa: CASRTDREFRLFF
cdr3_nt: TGTGCCAGCAGGACGGACAGGGAATTCAGGCTGTTTTTT
v_call: TRBV6-1
d_call: TRBD1
clone_size: .
j_call: TRBJ1-4

cdr3_aa: CAWSRGLDSPLHF
cdr3_nt: TGTGCCTGGAGTCGGGGATTGGATTCACCCCTCCACTTT
v_call: TRBV30
d_call: .
clone_size: .
j_call: TRBJ1-6

cdr3_aa: CASSPGTGWPYEQYF
cdr3_nt: TGTGCCAGCAGTCCTGGGACGGGTTGGCCCTACGAGCAGTACTTC
v_call: TRBV12-3/TRBV12-4
d_call: .
clone_size: many
j_call: TRBJ2-7

cdr3_aa: CASSQDLPLRGTDTQYF
cdr3_nt: TGCGCCAGCAGCCAAGATTTGCCCCTAAGGGGCACAGATACGCAGTATTTT
v_call: TRBV4-3
d_call: .
clone_size: few
j_call: TRBJ2-3

cdr3_aa: CASSPGQTADTQYF
cdr3_nt: TGTGCCAGCAGCCCGGGACAGACCGCGGATACGCAGTATTTT
v_call: TRBV11-3
d_call: TRBD1
clone_size: .
j_call: TRBJ2-3

cdr3_aa: CASSLTPWTAQETQYF
cdr3_nt: TGTGCCAGCAGCTTAACCCCGTGGACAGCTCAAGAGACCCAGTACTTC
v_call: TRBV7-3
d_call: .
clone_size: .
j_call: TRBJ2-5

cdr3_aa: CASSLEVLGGTDGYTF
cdr3_nt: TGTGCCAGCAGCTTAGAGGTTTTGGGGGGGACGGATGGCTACACCTTC
v_call: TRBV7-2
d_call: .
clone_size: .
j_call: TRBJ1-2

cdr3_aa: CSAGLSHVGSYEQYF
cdr3_nt: TGCAGTGCTGGATTGAGCCACGTGGGGAGCTACGAGCAGTACTTC
v_call: TRBV20-1
d_call: .
clone_size: few
j_call: TRBJ2-7

cdr3_aa: CASSLELAGDEQYF
cdr3_nt: TGTGCCAGCAGCTTGGAACTAGCGGGGGATGAGCAGTACTTC
v_call: TRBV7-2
d_call: TRBD2
clone_size: few
j_call: TRBJ2-7

cdr3_aa: CASSLGRGRYNEQFF
cdr3_nt: TGTGCCAGCAGCTTGGGACGGGGCCGCTACAATGAGCAGTTCTTC
v_call: TRBV7-3
d_call: .
clone_size: .
j_call: TRBJ2-1

cdr3_aa: CIIFEGQGADTQYF
cdr3_nt: TGCATCATATTTGAGGGACAGGGGGCGGATACGCAGTATTTT
v_call: TRBV29-1
d_call: TRBD1
clone_size: .
j_call: TRBJ2-3

cdr3_aa: CSASGQGNEQYF
cdr3_nt: TGCAGCGCTAGCGGGCAGGGGAACGAGCAGTACTTC
v_call: TRBV20-1
d_call: TRBD2
clone_size: .
j_call: TRBJ2-7

cdr3_aa: CASSWGGLAGGRQYF
cdr3_nt: TGTGCCAGCAGCTGGGGAGGACTAGCGGGAGGACGGCAGTATTTT
v_call: TRBV11-2
d_call: TRBD2
clone_size: .
j_call: TRBJ2-3

cdr3_aa: CASSQAGKREGAEQYF
cdr3_nt: TGTGCCAGCAGCCAAGCGGGCAAAAGGGAAGGGGCCGAGCAGTACTTC
v_call: TRBV3-1
d_call: .
clone_size: .
j_call: TRBJ2-7

cdr3_aa: CASSPGWGDSPLHF
cdr3_nt: TGTGCCAGTAGCCCGGGCTGGGGGGATTCACCCCTCCACTTT
v_call: TRBV7-9
d_call: .
clone_size: .
j_call: TRBJ1-6

cdr3_aa: CATSDTALGASGRTSYNEQFF
cdr3_nt: TGTGCCACCAGTGATACTGCCCTAGGGGCTAGCGGGAGAACCTCCTACAATGAGCAGTTCTTC
v_call: TRBV24-1
d_call: TRBD2
clone_size: .
j_call: TRBJ2-1

cdr3_aa: CASSINTRWGRIEQFF
cdr3_nt: TGTGCCAGCTCGATAAACACGCGGTGGGGGAGGATTGAGCAGTTCTTC
v_call: TRBV7-9
d_call: .
clone_size: .
j_call: TRBJ2-1

cdr3_aa: CASSFGLAGGRTDTQYF
cdr3_nt: TGTGCCAGCAGCTTTGGACTAGCGGGGGGTCGCACAGATACGCAGTATTTT
v_call: TRBV7-6
d_call: TRBD2
clone_size: many
j_call: TRBJ2-3

cdr3_aa: CASHPLDRFGETQYF
cdr3_nt: TGTGCCAGCCATCCTCTGGACAGGTTCGGAGAGACCCAGTACTTC
v_call: TRBV6-5
d_call: TRBD1
clone_size: .
j_call: TRBJ2-5

cdr3_aa: CASSVDGFQNIQYF
cdr3_nt: TGTGCCAGCAGCGTAGACGGGTTCCAAAACATTCAGTACTTC
v_call: TRBV9
d_call: .
clone_size: few
j_call: TRBJ2-4

cdr3_aa: CAISEWDTVSYEQYF
cdr3_nt: TGTGCCATCAGTGAGTGGGACACGGTCTCCTACGAGCAGTACTTC
v_call: TRBV10-3
d_call: .
clone_size: few
j_call: TRBJ2-7

cdr3_aa: CASSPGRVFYEQYF
cdr3_nt: TGTGCCAGCAGCCCCGGGAGGGTATTCTACGAGCAGTACTTC
v_call: TRBV7-2
d_call: TRBD2
clone_size: few
j_call: TRBJ2-7

cdr3_aa: CASTRDRETDEQFF
cdr3_nt: TGCGCCAGCACTCGGGACAGGGAGACCGATGAGCAGTTCTTC
v_call: TRBV5-1
d_call: TRBD1
clone_size: .
j_call: TRBJ2-1

cdr3_aa: CASSPLRGSKEQFF
cdr3_nt: TGTGCCAGCAGCCCGCTTAGAGGCAGCAAGGAGCAGTTCTTC
v_call: TRBV7-2
d_call: .
clone_size: few
j_call: TRBJ2-1

cdr3_aa: CASSQKQGATNYGYTF
cdr3_nt: TGCGCCAGCAGCCAAAAACAGGGGGCGACGAACTATGGCTACACCTTC
v_call: TRBV4-3
d_call: TRBD1
clone_size: few
j_call: TRBJ1-2

cdr3_aa: CASPRANQPQHF
cdr3_nt: TGTGCCAGCCCCAGGGCCAATCAGCCCCAGCATTTT
v_call: TRBV21-1
d_call: .
clone_size: .
j_call: TRBJ1-5

cdr3_aa: CASSSQAGGVGYTF
cdr3_nt: TGTGCCAGCAGTTCCCAGGCAGGAGGCGTTGGCTACACCTTC
v_call: TRBV12-3/TRBV12-4
d_call: .
clone_size: .
j_call: TRBJ1-2

cdr3_aa: CASSSTGTGSKNYGYTF
cdr3_nt: TGCGCCAGCAGCTCCACCGGGACAGGGAGTAAAAACTATGGCTACACCTTC
v_call: TRBV5-1
d_call: TRBD1
clone_size: few
j_call: TRBJ1-2

cdr3_aa: CASSLTPDRGNSPLHF
cdr3_nt: TGTGCCAGCAGCCTTACCCCAGACAGGGGGAATTCACCCCTCCACTTT
v_call: TRBV7-6
d_call: TRBD1
clone_size: .
j_call: TRBJ1-6

cdr3_aa: CASGGLAGCNEQFF
cdr3_nt: TGTGCCAGCGGAGGACTAGCGGGTTGCAATGAGCAGTTCTTC
v_call: TRBV28
d_call: TRBD2
clone_size: .
j_call: TRBJ2-1

cdr3_aa: CASSDSELGGNNEQFF
cdr3_nt: TGTGCCAGCAGTGACTCGGAACTAGGGGGAAACAATGAGCAGTTCTTC
v_call: TRBV6-4
d_call: .
clone_size: .
j_call: TRBJ2-1

cdr3_aa: CAISVRVGGDGYTF
cdr3_nt: TGTGCCATCAGTGTCAGGGTAGGGGGGGATGGCTACACCTTC
v_call: TRBV10-3
d_call: .
clone_size: .
j_call: TRBJ1-2

cdr3_aa: CSASSATGVMGLNEQFF
cdr3_nt: TGCAGTGCTAGCTCCGCCACGGGGGTGATGGGGCTTAATGAGCAGTTCTTC
v_call: TRBV20-1
d_call: .
clone_size: few
j_call: TRBJ2-1

cdr3_aa: CASSQGYPGQGARGANVLTF
cdr3_nt: TGCGCCAGCAGCCAAGGATATCCGGGACAGGGGGCGCGCGGGGCCAACGTCCTGACTTTC
v_call: TRBV4-3
d_call: TRBD1
clone_size: few
j_call: TRBJ2-6

cdr3_aa: CSARDLSGGDPDTQYF
cdr3_nt: TGCAGTGCTAGAGATCTCAGCGGCGGGGACCCGGATACGCAGTATTTT
v_call: TRBV20-1
d_call: .
clone_size: few
j_call: TRBJ2-3

cdr3_aa: CASSPGALNEQFF
cdr3_nt: TGTGCCAGCAGCCCGGGGGCCCTCAATGAGCAGTTCTTC
v_call: TRBV7-3
d_call: .
clone_size: .
j_call: TRBJ2-1

cdr3_aa: CSALGPYQETQYF
cdr3_nt: TGCAGTGCTCTAGGACCGTACCAAGAGACCCAGTACTTC
v_call: TRBV20-1
d_call: .
clone_size: few
j_call: TRBJ2-5